This T cell receptor (beta chain) was identified during a study of blood T cell repertoires in COVID-19. Looking at the study overall: Some COVID-19 samples were acute and others convalescent; all came from the United States, Italy and Spain. The analysed material was cDNA or gDNA that came from T cells, B-cell-depleted T cells, or PBMCs.

The CDR3 has 11 amino acids. Germline V gene sequence: CDR1 MDHEN, CDR2 SYDVKM. Cohorts were determined from participant-reported clinical history. Cohort 3 donors were reported recovered after two negative PCRs, clearance, or symptom resolution. Concerning this clone: A junction boundary mismatches the germline segment, possibly from a read error.

Using immunoSEQ multiplex PCR, the repertoire was profiled, and TCRdb retains in-frame clones only, with some absent. Of some 260,000 clones in the sample, 80% to 95% are singletons; the top ten hold about 1.9%. The sequenced sample was PBMCs or T cells enriched from blood (not recorded which). V and J are TRBV28 and TRBJ1-1; D might be TRBD1 (5 bases). This clonotype was sampled from a young woman who had recovered from COVID-19. CDR3 sequence reads: CASTPGQGKLF. The CDR3 DNA is TGTGCCAGCACCCCAGGGCAGGGTAAGCTCTTT.